Shown below are 17 T cell receptor beta chains from a single sample sequenced in a study of metastatic and nonmetastatic thyroid tumors. Before thyroid surgery, none of the patients had received any treatment. TCRdb re-clonotyped the PCR reads via MiXCR. Of under 20,000 clones detected, 20% to 30% appear once; the ten largest clones hold roughly 11%. Material: blood. Receptors originate from a male donor with papillary thyroid cancer or a benign thyroid nodule (not recorded which). Some clones in this sample may be carry-over from other donors' samples.

The chain links TRBV20-1 to TRBJ1-2; no firm D call. This CDR3 region has 10 residues. Trimming shortened V by 6 bases and J by 7 bases, and 9 bases separated the two germline ends. Germline lookup yields CDR1 DFQATT and CDR2 SNEGSKA (reference sequence). This chain's CDR3 is CSARFTGYTF. The CDR3 nucleotides are TGCAGTGCGAGGTTTACTGGCTACACCTTC.

In its sample, this clone was seen many times. The V and J genes are TRBV7-8 and TRBJ2-7; D gene unclear. From germline, CDR1 is SGHVS and CDR2 FQNEAQ. Trimming removed 5 bases at V and 3 bases at J, with 5 bases between. The CDR3 runs 11 residues. The CDR3, as DNA: TGTGCCAGCAGCCCTGGCTACGAGCAGTACTTC. Translated: CASSPGYEQYF.

By its share, this clone is medium-sized. This sequence joins TRBV20-1 and TRBJ1-1; possibly TRBD1 for D (6 bases). The CDR3 spans 14 residues. V lost 1 base and J lost 5, with 14 bases in between. Germline V lookup: CDR1 DFQATT, CDR2 SNEGSKA (reference sequence). DNA for the CDR3: TGCAGTGCTAGAGTTCAGGGGCTTGGGACTGAAGCTTTCTTT. It codes for CSARVQGLGTEAFF.

The chain recombines TRBV11-3 with TRBJ2-7, with D perhaps being TRBD1 or TRBD2 (6 bases each). The CDR3 has 16 residues. Germline V gives CDR1 SGHNT, CDR2 YENEEA. V lost 5 bases to trimming and J lost 3 bases, with 20 bases between them. CDR3 loop: CASSEGGWGEIYEQYF. CDR3 sequence (DNA): TGTGCCAGCAGCGAAGGGGGGTGGGGAGAAATCTACGAGCAGTACTTC. The full variable domain, rest sourced from reference TRBV11-3 and TRBJ2-7, is EAGVVQSPRYKIIEKKQPVAFWCNPISGHNTLYWYLQNLGQGPELLIRYENEEAVDDSQLPKDRFSAERLKGVDSTLKIQPAELGDSAVYLCASSEGGWGEIYEQYFGPGTRLTVT.

In the case of this clone: Because it lacks the conserved phenylalanine or tryptophan at the end, this CDR3 is likely a read error. No DNA is shown, since the ends of the CDR3 on it are uncertain; the CDR3 is the one TCRdb lists. V and J are TRBV2 and TRBJ1-6; the listed D gene, TRBD1, was not tested against the DNA. From its first to its last residue, the CDR3 has 13 amino acids. The V gene's germline CDR1 is SNHLY and CDR2 FYNNEI. The CDR3 sequence: CASSEQGLSSIHL.

This clone was seen many times. V usage is TRBV7-9 and J usage is TRBJ2-1; 8 nucleotides line up with TRBD1. CDR3 length: 15 amino acids. The V segment lost 1 base and the J segment 8 bases; nucleotides outside the gene matches: 7. Germline loops: CDR1 SEHNR, CDR2 FQNEAQ (reference sequence). The CDR3 sequence: CASSLGRQGRDEQFF. In DNA, the CDR3 is TGTGCCAGCAGCTTAGGAAGACAGGGGCGGGATGAGCAGTTCTTC.

This clone was counted at least ten times. The V and J genes are TRBV10-1 and TRBJ1-5; a weak D match, TRBD1 (5 bases). The CDR3 is 15 amino acids. Trimming stripped 8 bases from V and 0 bases from J, with 14 bases between. Germline CDR1 WNHNN, CDR2 SYGVQD (reference sequence). CDR3 bases: TGCGCCAGCCCGAGACAGAGTTCTAGCAATCAGCCCCAGCATTTT. It is translated as CASPRQSSSNQPQHF.

By proportion, this clone is medium-sized. The J gene is TRBJ2-1, the V gene TRBV9; 10 bases align to TRBD2. The trim removed 3 bases at V and 0 bases at J, leaving 12 bases unmatched. The CDR3 covers 19 residues. In germline, CDR1 is SGDLS, CDR2 YYNGEE. The CDR3 loop reads CASSGWTSGLTSSYNEQFF. The CDR3 nucleotides are TGTGCCAGCAGCGGGTGGACTAGCGGATTAACTAGCTCCTACAATGAGCAGTTCTTC.

This clone was seen many times. The CDR3 DNA reads TGTGCCAGCAGCCATTTAGGGACGACTAGATTGTCGGAGACCCAGTACTTC. As protein: CASSHLGTTRLSETQYF. The V gene is TRBV14, the J gene TRBJ2-5; possibly TRBD2 for D (6 bases). V lost 3 bases and J lost 5, with 22 bases in between. The germline V gene has CDR1 SGHDN and CDR2 FVKESK. The CDR3 runs to 17 residues. Drawing the rest from reference TRBV14 and TRBJ2-5, the complete variable domain is EAGVTQFPSHSVIEKGQTVTLRCDPISGHDNLYWYRRVMGKEIKFLLHFVKESKQDESGMPNNRFLAERTGGTYSTLKVQPAELEDSGVYFCASSHLGTTRLSETQYFGPGTRLLVL.

This clone turned up a few times. The chain is built from TRBV10-3 and TRBJ1-2, with 10 bases aligning to TRBD1. V gave up 4 bases and J gave up 2 bases; unmatched junction bases: 4. The CDR3 has 15 amino acids. Germline CDR1 and CDR2: ENHRY and SYGVKD. The CDR3 DNA reads TGTGCCATCAGTGGGGACAGGGGTAGGAACTATGGCTACACCTTC. Its protein product is CAISGDRGRNYGYTF.

Sample share makes this clone medium-sized. The rearrangement joins TRBV28 to TRBJ2-7; the D is unclear. The CDR3 is made up of 12 amino acids. V was clipped by 7 bases and J by 6 bases, with 13 bases between them. Germline V CDR1 and CDR2: MDHEN, SYDVKM. CDR3 DNA: TGTGCCAGCACCTCCTTGCGTGGCGAGCAGTACTTC. It encodes CASTSLRGEQYF.

In its sample, this clone is medium-sized. The genes are TRBV12-3 or TRBV12-4 and TRBJ1-3; 9 bases line up with TRBD1. The CDR3 runs to 14 residues. V lost 6 bases and J lost 8; bases outside the gene matches: 8. This chain's CDR3 is CASSHTGGAYTIYF. The DNA for the CDR3 is TGTGCCAGCAGCCATACAGGGGGCGCGTACACCATATATTTT.

In its sample, this clone was seen many times. This chain joins TRBV10-2 and TRBJ2-3; tentative D call: TRBD1 (6 bases). The V end was cut by 6 bases, the J end by 0 bases, with 16 bases between. The CDR3 is 16 amino acids. Germline V gene data show CDR1 as WSHSY and CDR2 as SAAADI. CDR3 sequence reads: CASRSGTPTSTDTQYF. The CDR3 DNA reads as TGCGCCAGCAGATCCGGGACACCTACTAGCACAGATACGCAGTATTTT.

J is TRBJ1-2 and V is TRBV6-1; TRBD1 matches at 11 bases. Germline CDR1 is MNHNS and CDR2 is SASEGT. Trimming took 6 bases from V and 4 from J; bases not matched to a gene: 7. There are 15 residues in the CDR3. The CDR3 sequence: CASRRDGTGGYGYTF. The CDR3 coding sequence is TGTGCCAGCAGAAGAGACGGGACAGGGGGCTATGGCTACACCTTC.

In its sample, this clone is medium-sized (0.01 to 0.1%). The rearrangement joins TRBV12-3 or TRBV12-4 to TRBJ1-2, with D unresolved. Trimming pared 6 bases from V and 8 bases from J, leaving 13 bases between. CDR3 length: 12 amino acids. In nucleotides, the CDR3 is TGTGCCAGCAGACTAGGTGGCGGAGGCTACACCTTC. Translated, it gives CASRLGGGGYTF.

This clone occurred many times. The chain is built from TRBV3-1 and TRBJ2-3, with 9 positions matching TRBD2. With V trimmed by 6 bases and J by 4 bases, 8 bases remained unmatched. Germline assignment: CDR1 LGHDT and CDR2 YNNKEL (reference sequence). CDR3 size: 15 residues. The CDR3 region is CASRRSGGSADTQYF. The CDR3 DNA follows: TGTGCCAGCAGGCGCAGCGGGGGGAGCGCAGATACGCAGTATTTT.

V gene TRBV20-1 combines with J gene TRBJ1-2, with D tentatively TRBD1 (6 bases). The CDR3 extends over 13 amino acids. The V end was cut by 3 bases, the J end by 2 bases, with 10 bases between. Germline V gene data show CDR1 as DFQATT and CDR2 as SNEGSKA (reference sequence). The CDR3 bases are TGCAGTGCTAGGGACAGCATAAACTATGGCTACACCTTC. Translated, it gives CSARDSINYGYTF.